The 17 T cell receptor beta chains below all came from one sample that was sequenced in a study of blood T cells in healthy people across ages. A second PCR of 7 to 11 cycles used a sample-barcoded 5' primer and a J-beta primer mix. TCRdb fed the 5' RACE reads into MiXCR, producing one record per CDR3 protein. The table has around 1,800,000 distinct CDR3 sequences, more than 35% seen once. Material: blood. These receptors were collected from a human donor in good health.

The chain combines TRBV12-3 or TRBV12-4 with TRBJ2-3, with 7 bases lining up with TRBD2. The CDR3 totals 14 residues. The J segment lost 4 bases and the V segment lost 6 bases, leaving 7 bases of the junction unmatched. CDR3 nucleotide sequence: TGTGCCAGCAGAAACGGGACTACTTCAGATACGCAGTATTTT. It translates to CASRNGTTSDTQYF.

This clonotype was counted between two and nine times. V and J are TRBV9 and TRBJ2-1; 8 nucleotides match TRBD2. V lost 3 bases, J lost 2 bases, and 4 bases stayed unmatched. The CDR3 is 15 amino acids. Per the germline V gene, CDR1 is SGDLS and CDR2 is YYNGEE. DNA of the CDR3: TGTGCCAGCAGCGCGAGCGGGGGTCCCTACAATGAGCAGTTCTTC. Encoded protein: CASSASGGPYNEQFF. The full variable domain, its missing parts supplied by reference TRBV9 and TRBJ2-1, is DSGVTQTPKHLITATGQRVTLRCSPRSGDLSVYWYQQSLDQGLQFLIQYYNGEERAKGNILERFSAQQFPDLHSELNLSSLELGDSALYFCASSASGGPYNEQFFGPGTRLTVL.

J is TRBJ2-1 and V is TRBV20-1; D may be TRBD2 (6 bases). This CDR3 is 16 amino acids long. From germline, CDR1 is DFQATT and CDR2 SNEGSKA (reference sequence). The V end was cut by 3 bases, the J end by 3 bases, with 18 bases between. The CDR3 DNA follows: TGCAGTGCTAGGGATCTCCGGACTAATTACTACAATGAGCAGTTCTTC. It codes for CSARDLRTNYYNEQFF.

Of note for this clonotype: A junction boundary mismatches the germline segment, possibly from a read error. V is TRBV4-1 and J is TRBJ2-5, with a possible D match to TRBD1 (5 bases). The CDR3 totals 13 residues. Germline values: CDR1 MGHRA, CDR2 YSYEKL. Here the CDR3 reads CDSSPIPGIEQYF. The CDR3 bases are TGCGACAGCAGCCCGATTCCAGGGATAGAGCAGTACTTC.

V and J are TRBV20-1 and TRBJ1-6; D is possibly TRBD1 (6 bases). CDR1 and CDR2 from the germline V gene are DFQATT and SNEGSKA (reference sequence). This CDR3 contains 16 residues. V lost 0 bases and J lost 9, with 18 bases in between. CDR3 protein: CSARDWEGGSSSPLHF. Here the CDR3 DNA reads TGCAGTGCTAGAGATTGGGAGGGGGGTAGTAGTTCACCCCTCCACTTT.

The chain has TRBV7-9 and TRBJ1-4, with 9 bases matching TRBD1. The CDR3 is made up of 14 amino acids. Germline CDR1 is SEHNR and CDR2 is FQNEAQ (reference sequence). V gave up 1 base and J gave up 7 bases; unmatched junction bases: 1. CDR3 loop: CASSLVGQGEKLFF. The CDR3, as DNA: TGTGCCAGCAGCTTAGTGGGACAGGGTGAAAAACTGTTTTTT.

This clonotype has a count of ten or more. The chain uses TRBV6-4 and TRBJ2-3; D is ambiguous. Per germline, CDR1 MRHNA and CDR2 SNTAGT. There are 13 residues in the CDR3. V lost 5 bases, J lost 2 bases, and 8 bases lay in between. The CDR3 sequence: CASSFEPTDTQYF. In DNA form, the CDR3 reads TGTGCCAGCAGTTTCGAGCCCACAGATACGCAGTATTTT.

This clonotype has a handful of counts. The DNA for the CDR3 is TGTGCCAGCAGTTACGCTAGCGTAGATACGCAGTATTTT. This gives the protein CASSYASVDTQYF. The chain links TRBV6-5 to TRBJ2-3; D might be TRBD2 (6 bases). CDR3 length: 13 amino acids. Germline values: CDR1 MNHEY, CDR2 SVGAGI. Deletions cut 2 bases from V and 5 bases from J, with 8 bases between.

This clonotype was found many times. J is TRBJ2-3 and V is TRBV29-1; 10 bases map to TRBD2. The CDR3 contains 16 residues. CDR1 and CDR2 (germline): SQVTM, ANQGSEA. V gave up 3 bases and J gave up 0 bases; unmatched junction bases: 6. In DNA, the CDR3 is TGCAGCGTTGACTTAGCGGGGGGTTATAGCACAGATACGCAGTATTTT. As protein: CSVDLAGGYSTDTQYF.

The CDR3 loop is CASSDEVTAVNYGYTF. Written as DNA, the CDR3 is TGTGCCAGCAGTGACGAGGTGACAGCAGTTAACTATGGCTACACCTTC. This sequence joins TRBV25-1 and TRBJ1-2; perhaps TRBD1 as D (5 bases). Trimming removed 3 bases from V and 1 base from J, with 15 bases in between. The CDR3 extends over 16 amino acids. Germline CDR1 and CDR2: MGHDK and SYGVNS.

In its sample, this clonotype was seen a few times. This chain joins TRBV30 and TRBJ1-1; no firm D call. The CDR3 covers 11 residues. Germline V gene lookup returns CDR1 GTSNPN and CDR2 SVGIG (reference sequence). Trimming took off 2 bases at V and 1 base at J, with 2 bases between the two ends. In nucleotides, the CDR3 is TGTGCCTGGAGTCGGAACACTGAAGCTTTCTTT. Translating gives CAWSRNTEAFF.

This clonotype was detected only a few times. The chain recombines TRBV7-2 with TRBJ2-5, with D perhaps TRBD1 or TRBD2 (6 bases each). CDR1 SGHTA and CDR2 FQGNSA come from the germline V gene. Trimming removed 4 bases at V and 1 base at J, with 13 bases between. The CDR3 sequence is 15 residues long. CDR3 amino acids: CASSSQEGGQETQYF. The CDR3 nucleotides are TGTGCCAGCAGCTCCCAGGAGGGGGGCCAAGAGACCCAGTACTTC.

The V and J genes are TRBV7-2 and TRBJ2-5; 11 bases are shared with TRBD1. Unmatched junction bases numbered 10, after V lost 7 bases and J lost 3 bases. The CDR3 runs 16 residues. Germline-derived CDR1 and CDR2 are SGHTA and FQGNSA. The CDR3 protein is CASTLNGQGAEETQYF. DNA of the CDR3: TGTGCCAGCACTCTTAATGGACAGGGGGCGGAAGAGACCCAGTACTTC.

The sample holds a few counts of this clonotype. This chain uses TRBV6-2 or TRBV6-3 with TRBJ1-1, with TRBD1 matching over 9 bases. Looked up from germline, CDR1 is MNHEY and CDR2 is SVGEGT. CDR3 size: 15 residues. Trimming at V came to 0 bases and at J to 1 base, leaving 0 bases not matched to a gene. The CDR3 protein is CASSYSDRGNTEAFF. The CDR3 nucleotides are TGTGCCAGCAGTTACTCGGACAGGGGGAACACTGAAGCTTTCTTT.

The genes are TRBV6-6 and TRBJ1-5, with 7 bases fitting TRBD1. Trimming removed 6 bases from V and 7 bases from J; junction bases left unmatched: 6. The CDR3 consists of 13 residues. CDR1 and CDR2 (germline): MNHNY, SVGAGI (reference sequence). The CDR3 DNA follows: TGTGCCAGCAGCCAGCAGGGGGAACAGCCCCAGCATTTT. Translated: CASSQQGEQPQHF.

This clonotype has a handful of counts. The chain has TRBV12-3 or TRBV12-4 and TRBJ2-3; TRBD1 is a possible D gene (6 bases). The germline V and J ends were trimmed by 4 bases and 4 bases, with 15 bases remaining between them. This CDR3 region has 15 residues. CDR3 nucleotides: TGTGCCAGCAGTTGGCAGGGGAACTATGCAGATACGCAGTATTTT. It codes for CASSWQGNYADTQYF.

CDR3: CASSQDWISYNEQFF. The CDR3 DNA is TGCGCCAGCAGCCAAGATTGGATTTCCTACAATGAGCAGTTCTTC. The chain joins TRBV4-3 to TRBJ2-1; D unclear. The CDR3 covers 15 residues. Germline CDR1 and CDR2: LGHNA and YSLEER. V was clipped by 0 bases and J by 1 base, with 7 bases between them.